Shown below are 16 T cell receptor beta chains from a single sample sequenced in a study of cytomegalovirus exposure and HLA in healthy donors. Amplification used 60 Vbeta primers and 13 Jbeta primers. Clones were sequenced by immunoSEQ multiplex PCR, and TCRdb holds only the in-frame ones, with some missing. The sample shows about 120,000 clones, 15% of them seen only once. Material for sequencing was PBMCs. These receptors were collected from a woman under 30 in good health and CMV-seronegative.

This clone appeared a few times. The same CDR3 can be traced to other DNA sequences in this sample. V and J are TRBV7-9 and TRBJ1-1; D is undetermined. V was pared by 5 bases and J by 2 bases, with 3 bases between. Germline V gives CDR1 SEHNR, CDR2 FQNEAQ (reference sequence). The CDR3 covers 11 residues. The CDR3 DNA is TGTGCCAGCAGCCTTAACACTGAAGCTTTCTTT. This translates into CASSLNTEAFF.

This clone has only a few counts. The V gene is TRBV7-8, the J gene TRBJ2-3; 8 bases agree with TRBD2. The V gene's germline CDR1 is SGHVS and CDR2 FQNEAQ. After removal of 0 bases from V and 5 bases from J, the junction contained 7 bases not matched to a gene. This CDR3 is built from 16 residues. As DNA, the CDR3 is TGTGCCAGCAGCTTAGCTAACGGGAGGGCCGGAGATACGCAGTATTTT. Its protein is CASSLANGRAGDTQYF. Combining the CDR3 with reference TRBV7-8 and TRBJ2-3 gives the whole variable domain GAGVSQSPRYKVAKRGQDVALRCDPISGHVSLFWYQQALGQGPEFLTYFQNEAQLDKSGLPSDRFFAERPEGSVSTLKIQRTQQEDSAVYLCASSLANGRAGDTQYFGPGTRLTVL.

There are a few counts of this clone. J is TRBJ2-3 and V is TRBV29-1, with 9 nucleotides matching TRBD1. This CDR3 spans 14 amino acids. The V and J ends lost 6 bases and 4 bases, in that order; junction bases with no gene match: 8. Germline loops: CDR1 SQVTM, CDR2 ANQGSEA. CDR3 sequence: CSVDDRGGADTQYF. CDR3 in DNA: TGCAGCGTCGATGACAGGGGGGGGGCAGATACGCAGTATTTT.

The chain joins TRBV21-1 to TRBJ2-1; the table's D gene call, TRBD2, was not cross checked with the DNA. TRBV21-1 is noted as a pseudogene. The CDR3 has 19 residues. The CDR3: CASSKDAIVAKKPYNEQFF. DNA of the CDR3: TGTGCCAGCAGCAAAGATGCAATCGTAGCGAAGAAACCCTACAATGAGCAGTTCTTC.

This chain connects TRBV30 to TRBJ1-4; D remains unclear. Between the trimmed V and J ends, which lost 5 bases and 4 bases, there was a span of 11 bases. From germline, CDR1 is GTSNPN and CDR2 SVGIG (reference sequence). This CDR3 has 13 residues. This CDR3 reads CAWSGPSNEKLFF. The DNA for the CDR3 is TGTGCCTGGTCTGGGCCGAGTAATGAAAAACTGTTTTTT. Combining the CDR3 with reference TRBV30 and TRBJ1-4 gives the whole variable domain SQTIHQWPATLVQPVGSPLSLECTVEGTSNPNLYWYRQAAGRGLQLLFYSVGIGQISSEVPQNLSASRPQDRQFILSSKKLLLSDSGFYLCAWSGPSNEKLFFGSGTQLSVL.

The chain is built from TRBV7-9 and TRBJ2-7, with TRBD1 matching 9 bases. Germline CDR1 reads SEHNR; CDR2 reads FQNEAQ (reference sequence). V was pared by 8 bases and J by 1 base, with 3 bases of the junction left unmatched. This CDR3 has 13 residues. The CDR3, as DNA: TGTGCCAGCGAGGACAGGGGTTCCTACGAGCAGTACTTC. Protein product: CASEDRGSYEQYF.

This clone was observed a handful of times. This chain joins TRBV15 and TRBJ2-1; D is possibly TRBD2 (7 bases). CDR3 length: 15 amino acids. Trimming took 0 bases from V and 9 from J, leaving 15 bases between them. Germline V gene sequence: CDR1 LNHNV, CDR2 YYDKDF (reference sequence). This CDR3 reads CATSRDRGGGGEQFF. CDR3 sequence (DNA): TGTGCCACCAGCAGAGATCGTGGGGGGGGCGGTGAGCAGTTCTTC.

This clone has only a few counts. The chain carries TRBV6-6 and TRBJ2-5; the D gene is possibly TRBD2 (5 bases). CDR3 size: 16 residues. The germline V gene has CDR1 MNHNY and CDR2 SVGAGI (reference sequence). Trimming removed 7 bases at V and 5 bases at J, with 23 bases between. CDR3 sequence (DNA): TGTGCCAGCACCACAGCCCCCCCCCGGTCGGGGGAGACCCAGTACTTC. The encoded protein is CASTTAPPRSGETQYF.

The chain couples TRBV9 to TRBJ2-6; D gene unclear. The CDR3 extends over 16 amino acids. The germline V gene encodes CDR1 SGDLS and CDR2 YYNGEE. Trimming took 0 bases from V and 2 from J, leaving 9 bases between them. CDR3 protein: CASSVVSRTGANVLTF. CDR3 in DNA: TGTGCCAGCAGCGTAGTGAGCAGGACTGGGGCCAACGTCCTGACTTTC.

The J gene is TRBJ1-3, the V gene TRBV18, with TRBD1 matching over 7 bases. In germline, CDR1 is KGHSH, CDR2 LQKENI. With V trimmed by 1 base and J by 1 base, 4 bases remained unmatched. The CDR3 spans 16 residues. The CDR3 is CASSPLQGWSGNTIYF. Written as DNA, the CDR3 is TGTGCCAGCTCACCACTACAGGGGTGGTCTGGAAACACCATATATTTT.

The CDR3 here is CASDRVGNEQFF. The DNA for the CDR3 is TGTGCCAGTGACAGGGTCGGCAATGAGCAGTTCTTC. This chain uses TRBV2 with TRBJ2-1; 7 nucleotides align to TRBD1. The CDR3 consists of 12 residues. With V trimmed by 9 bases and J by 6 bases, 5 bases remained unmatched. Germline V CDR1 and CDR2: SNHLY, FYNNEI. Using reference TRBV2 and TRBJ2-1 for the parts outside the CDR3, the full variable domain is EPEVTQTPSHQVTQMGQEVILRCVPISNHLYFYWYRQILGQKVEFLVSFYNNEISEKSEIFDDQFSVERPDGSNFTLKIRSTKLEDSAMYFCASDRVGNEQFFGPGTRLTVL.

The chain uses TRBV7-2 and TRBJ2-7; weak D call: TRBD1 (5 bases). The V gene lost 4 bases and the J gene lost 2 bases, with 12 bases spanning the gap. Germline V gives CDR1 SGHTA, CDR2 FQGNSA. The CDR3 extends over 14 amino acids. The CDR3 DNA reads as TGTGCCAGCAGCTGGACAACTTTTCCCTACGAGCAGTACTTC. The encoded protein is CASSWTTFPYEQYF. The complete variable domain, with remaining parts taken from reference TRBV7-2 and TRBJ2-7, reads GAGVSQSPSNKVTEKGKDVELRCDPISGHTALYWYRQSLGQGLEFLIYFQGNSAPDKSGLPSDRFSAERTGGSVSTLTIQRTQQEDSAVYLCASSWTTFPYEQYFGPGTRLTVT.

The chain combines TRBV2 with TRBJ2-3; 9 bases map to TRBD2. Germline V gene sequence: CDR1 SNHLY, CDR2 FYNNEI. This CDR3 region has 15 residues. Losses at the gene ends were 4 bases for V and 4 bases for J; bases not matched to a gene: 6. The CDR3 DNA follows: TGTGCCAGCAGTGGCCGGACTAGCGTCGCAGATACGCAGTATTTT. Amino acid sequence: CASSGRTSVADTQYF.

The sample holds a few counts of this clone. The rearrangement joins TRBV7-6 to TRBJ2-5; tentatively, D is TRBD1 (6 bases). Germline values: CDR1 SGHVS, CDR2 FNYEAQ. The CDR3 sequence is 16 residues long. V gave up 1 base and J gave up 9 bases, with 21 bases separating them. In nucleotides, the CDR3 is TGTGCCAGCAGCTTAGTAAAGGACTCAGGGGTAGGGGCCCAGTACTTC. Protein: CASSLVKDSGVGAQYF. The whole variable domain, remainder taken from reference TRBV7-6 and TRBJ2-5, is GAGVSQSPRYKVTKRGQDVALRCDPISGHVSLYWYRQALGQGPEFLTYFNYEAQQDKSGLPNDRFSAERPEGSISTLTIQRTEQRDSAMYRCASSLVKDSGVGAQYFGPGTRLLVL.

This chain joins TRBV5-4 and TRBJ1-1, with 7 bases aligning to TRBD1. Germline V gives CDR1 SGHNT, CDR2 YYREEE (reference sequence). This CDR3 is 15 amino acids long. The V and J ends lost 4 bases and 1 base, in that order; junction bases with no gene match: 7. CDR3 in amino acids: CASSQSTGWNTEAFF. For the CDR3, the DNA is TGTGCCAGCAGCCAATCGACAGGGTGGAACACTGAAGCTTTCTTT. Using reference TRBV5-4 and TRBJ1-1 for the parts outside the CDR3, the full variable domain is ETGVTQSPTHLIKTRGQQVTLRCSSQSGHNTVSWYQQALGQGPQFIFQYYREEENGRGNFPPRFSGLQFPNYSSELNVNALELDDSALYLCASSQSTGWNTEAFFGQGTRLTVV.

This clone was seen a handful of times. The chain recombines TRBV5-1 with TRBJ1-4; 10 bases match TRBD1. This CDR3 has 15 residues. Trimming at V came to 7 bases and at J to 8 bases, leaving 11 bases not matched to a gene. The V gene's germline CDR1 is SGHRS and CDR2 YFSETQ. CDR3 residues: CASSGQGGEGEKLFF. In DNA form, the CDR3 reads TGCGCCAGCTCCGGACAGGGGGGAGAAGGGGAAAAACTGTTTTTT. The complete variable domain, with remaining parts taken from reference TRBV5-1 and TRBJ1-4, reads KAGVTQTPRYLIKTRGQQVTLSCSPISGHRSVSWYQQTPGQGLQFLFEYFSETQRNKGNFPGRFSGRQFSNSRSEMNVSTLELGDSALYLCASSGQGGEGEKLFFGSGTQLSVL.